These 3 T cell receptor beta chains were sequenced from one sample in a study of T cells expressing NK-cell markers. Reanalyzing the 5' RACE reads, TCRdb keeps one entry per CDR3 protein, without DNA. This table holds roughly 390,000 distinct CDR3 sequences. The specimen was blood T cells: a sorted CD56 or NKG2C T cell subset, CD4+ or CD8+ T cells, or bulk PBMC T cells (not recorded which). These receptors were taken from a man between 18 and 69 years old in good health.

The chain combines TRBV12-3 or TRBV12-4 with TRBJ2-1; TCRdb outputs TRBD2, but without DNA this stays unchecked. CDR3 length equals 15 residues. CDR3 loop: CASIPGLAGDNEQFF.

V and J are TRBV5-1 and TRBJ2-3; the D call of TRBD1 rests on TCRdb alone, since no DNA is present to check it. The germline gives CDR1 SGHRS, CDR2 YFSETQ. The CDR3 is 16 residues long. CDR3 sequence reads: CASSLTSQGVGDTQYF.

The rearrangement links TRBV2 to TRBJ2-7. The CDR3 has 14 amino acids. The V gene's germline CDR1 is SNHLY and CDR2 FYNNEI. The CDR3 here is CASSAKNRRREQYF.